A selection of T cell receptor beta chains follows, all from one sample in a study of cytomegalovirus exposure and HLA in healthy donors. Here immunoSEQ multiplex PCR was the method, and the copy in TCRdb shows in-frame clones only, minus some. Of around 190,000 clones in the sample, 75% to 80% are singletons; the top ten hold less than 3.5%. Material: PBMCs. These receptor sequences come from a female donor in good health and CMV-seronegative. The CDR3 runs from the conserved cysteine through the conserved F or W. The D gene is left open where the match is weak. Part of the rows lack a size; the others show once, few, many or a class for expanded clones.

>16|TRBV10-3|TRBJ2-1|TRBD2|NA
TGTGCCATCAGTGTGACCGGGACTAGCCGGCGCGATGAGCAGTTCTTC
CAISVTGTSRRDEQFF
>13|TRBV7-9|TRBJ2-2|NA|NA
TGTGCCAGCACCCTCTATCCCACCGGGGAGCTGTTTTTT
CASTLYPTGELFF
>15|TRBV13|TRBJ2-5|TRBD1|NA
TGTGCCAGCAGCTTTGGGGACAGAGCTGTAGAGACCCAGTACTTC
CASSFGDRAVETQYF
>11|TRBV20-1|TRBJ2-4|NA|NA
TGCAGTGCTAGCACGGGAAACATTCAGTACTTC
CSASTGNIQYF
>12|TRBV29-1|TRBJ2-5|NA|few
TGCAGCGTTAACAGGGACCAAGAGACCCAGTACTTC
CSVNRDQETQYF
>19|TRBV5-1|TRBJ2-6|TRBD2|NA
TGCGCCAGCAGCTCGCCTCGATCCGGGAGGAGCTCTGGGGCCAACGTCCTGACTTTC
CASSSPRSGRSSGANVLTF
>14|TRBV5-1|TRBJ1-4|NA|NA
TGCGCCAGCAGCGGGCAGGGGACTAATGAAAAACTGTTTTTT
CASSGQGTNEKLFF
>15|TRBV18|TRBJ2-5|NA|once
TGTGCCAGCTCACCACCCCTAGCAGCAGGAGAGACCCAGTACTTC
CASSPPLAAGETQYF
>14|TRBV19|TRBJ1-2|NA|few
TGTGCCAGTAGTGCTTCCGGGACTGCTCATGGCTACACCTTC
CASSASGTAHGYTF
>12|TRBV2|TRBJ2-3|NA|NA
TGTGCCAGCAATCCCCTCACAGATACGCAGTATTTT
CASNPLTDTQYF
>16|TRBV12-5|TRBJ1-5|NA|NA
TGTGCTAGTGACCCAACCTGGACAGTAGGAAATCAGCCCCAGCATTTT
CASDPTWTVGNQPQHF
>14|TRBV9|TRBJ1-1|TRBD1|few
TGTGCCAGCAGCAAGCGGACAGGGGACACTGAAGCTTTCTTT
CASSKRTGDTEAFF
>13|TRBV5-1|TRBJ2-2|TRBD2|once
TGCGCCAGCGGGGGGGAAGGAACCGGGGAGCTGTTTTTT
CASGGEGTGELFF
>13|TRBV7-3|TRBJ1-1|NA|NA
TGTGCCAGCAGCTTAACAGGGGTCGCTGAAGCTTTCTTT
CASSLTGVAEAFF
>15|TRBV19|TRBJ1-5|NA|NA
TGTGCCAGTAGTCCCCCGGGTGGGAGCAATCAGCCCCAGCATTTT
CASSPPGGSNQPQHF
>17|TRBV7-9|TRBJ2-1|TRBD2|NA
TGTGCCAGCAGCCATCCCGAGGCGGGGGGATCCTACAATGAGCAGTTCTTC
CASSHPEAGGSYNEQFF
>14|TRBV6-4|TRBJ2-7|NA|NA
TGTGCCAGCACAGCCGGGAGCATCTCGTACGAGCAGTACTTC
CASTAGSISYEQYF
>15|TRBV5-6|TRBJ2-1|NA|NA
TGTGCCAGCAGCTTGGTTGGGGGGTCTCACAATGAGCAGTTCTTC
CASSLVGGSHNEQFF